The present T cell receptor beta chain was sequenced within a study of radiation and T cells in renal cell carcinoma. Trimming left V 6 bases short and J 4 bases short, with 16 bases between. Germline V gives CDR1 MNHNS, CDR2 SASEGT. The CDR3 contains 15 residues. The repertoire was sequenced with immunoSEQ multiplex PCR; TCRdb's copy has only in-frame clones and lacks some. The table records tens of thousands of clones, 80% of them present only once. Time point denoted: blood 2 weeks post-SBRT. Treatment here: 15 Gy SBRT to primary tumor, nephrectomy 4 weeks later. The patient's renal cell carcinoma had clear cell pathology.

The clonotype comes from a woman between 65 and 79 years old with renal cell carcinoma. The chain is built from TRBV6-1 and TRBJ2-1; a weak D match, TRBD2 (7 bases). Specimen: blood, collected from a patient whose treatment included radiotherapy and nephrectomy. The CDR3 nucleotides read TGTGCCAGCAGGGAGGGGGGACTAATTTACAATGAGCAGTTCTTC. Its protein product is CASREGGLIYNEQFF.